The rows below give T cell receptor beta chains drawn from one sample of a study of cytomegalovirus exposure and HLA in healthy donors. Sequencing used immunoSEQ multiplex PCR; TCRdb keeps in-frame clones, though not all of them. The sample includes 150,000 or so clones, 86% of them seen just once. The sequenced sample consisted of PBMCs. These receptors originate from a human donor in good health. Both conserved end residues are part of each CDR3. D genes are given only for firm matches. Expanded clones get a size class; other rows say once, few or many, or leave the size out.

abundance: NA; v_gene: TRBV18; j_gene: TRBJ2-1; d_gene: NA; CDR3aa: CASSPPSASTNEQFF; CDR3nt: TGTGCCAGCTCACCGCCTAGCGCGTCAACGAATGAGCAGTTCTTC
abundance: NA; v_gene: TRBV7-3; j_gene: TRBJ2-3; d_gene: TRBD2; CDR3aa: CASSLHGTSGVTDTQYF; CDR3nt: TGTGCCAGCAGCTTACACGGCACTAGCGGGGTCACAGATACGCAGTATTTT
abundance: NA; v_gene: TRBV18; j_gene: TRBJ2-1; d_gene: NA; CDR3aa: CASSPPTYNEQFF; CDR3nt: TGTGCCAGCTCACCACCAACTTACAATGAGCAGTTCTTC
abundance: NA; v_gene: TRBV19; j_gene: TRBJ1-2; d_gene: TRBD1; CDR3aa: CASSSDRGGGYTF; CDR3nt: TGTGCCAGTAGTAGCGACAGGGGAGGTGGCTACACCTTC
abundance: NA; v_gene: TRBV18; j_gene: TRBJ1-1; d_gene: NA; CDR3aa: CASSPSQVYPEAFF; CDR3nt: TGTGCCAGCTCACCTTCGCAGGTGTACCCTGAAGCTTTCTTT
abundance: NA; v_gene: TRBV6-4; j_gene: TRBJ2-7; d_gene: NA; CDR3aa: CASSDNCPIYEQYF; CDR3nt: TGTGCCAGCAGTGACAACTGTCCGATCTACGAGCAGTACTTC
abundance: few; v_gene: TRBV5-1; j_gene: TRBJ2-7; d_gene: NA; CDR3aa: CASSLGQATYEQYF; CDR3nt: TGCGCCAGCAGCTTGGGACAGGCCACCTACGAGCAGTACTTC
abundance: NA; v_gene: TRBV14; j_gene: TRBJ1-4; d_gene: NA; CDR3aa: CASSQGPPGKLFF; CDR3nt: TGTGCCAGCAGCCAAGGACCCCCCGGGAAACTGTTTTTT
abundance: NA; v_gene: TRBV25-1; j_gene: TRBJ2-3; d_gene: TRBD2; CDR3aa: CASSDTRLAGGSDTQYF; CDR3nt: TGTGCCAGCAGTGACACCAGACTAGCGGGGGGGTCAGATACGCAGTATTTT
abundance: NA; v_gene: TRBV13; j_gene: TRBJ2-5; d_gene: NA; CDR3aa: CASSLAGEGETQYF; CDR3nt: TGTGCCAGCAGCTTAGCGGGAGAGGGCGAGACCCAGTACTTC
abundance: NA; v_gene: TRBV19; j_gene: TRBJ1-2; d_gene: NA; CDR3aa: CASSILRTTNYGYTF; CDR3nt: TGTGCCAGTAGTATCTTGAGGACAACTAACTATGGCTACACCTTC
abundance: NA; v_gene: TRBV29-1; j_gene: TRBJ2-2; d_gene: NA; CDR3aa: CSVGTHNTGELFF; CDR3nt: TGCAGCGTTGGGACTCATAACACCGGGGAGCTGTTTTTT
abundance: NA; v_gene: TRBV7-7; j_gene: TRBJ2-5; d_gene: TRBD1; CDR3aa: CASSPTGGGETQYF; CDR3nt: TGTGCTAGCAGCCCGACAGGGGGCGGGGAGACCCAGTACTTC
abundance: NA; v_gene: TRBV5-1; j_gene: TRBJ2-1; d_gene: TRBD2; CDR3aa: CASSLTSGSRGNEQFF; CDR3nt: TGCGCCAGCAGCTTGACTAGCGGGAGTCGCGGCAATGAGCAGTTCTTC
abundance: NA; v_gene: TRBV6-5; j_gene: TRBJ1-1; d_gene: NA; CDR3aa: CASSHPRGNTEAFF; CDR3nt: TGTGCCAGCAGTCATCCAAGGGGGAATACTGAAGCTTTCTTT
abundance: NA; v_gene: TRBV6-1; j_gene: TRBJ1-2; d_gene: NA; CDR3aa: CASSEAGYGYTF; CDR3nt: TGTGCCAGCAGTGAAGCCGGCTATGGCTACACCTTC
abundance: NA; v_gene: TRBV7-8; j_gene: TRBJ1-4; d_gene: NA; CDR3aa: CASSPRVGREKLFF; CDR3nt: TGTGCCAGCAGCCCTAGAGTGGGTCGGGAAAAACTGTTTTTT
abundance: NA; v_gene: TRBV28; j_gene: TRBJ1-4; d_gene: TRBD1; CDR3aa: CASSSTGGPNEKLFF; CDR3nt: TGTGCCAGCAGTTCTACAGGGGGCCCTAATGAAAAACTGTTTTTT
abundance: NA; v_gene: TRBV7-6; j_gene: TRBJ1-1; d_gene: NA; CDR3aa: CASSSHSLTGNKRKEAFF; CDR3nt: TGTGCCAGCAGCTCCCACTCCCTGACAGGTAACAAAAGAAAGGAAGCTTTCTTT
abundance: NA; v_gene: TRBV2; j_gene: TRBJ2-7; d_gene: TRBD1; CDR3aa: CASSRTGDAKNPSYEQYF; CDR3nt: TGTGCCAGCAGTAGGACAGGGGACGCGAAAAACCCCTCCTACGAGCAGTACTTC
abundance: few; v_gene: TRBV11-2; j_gene: TRBJ2-7; d_gene: TRBD2; CDR3aa: CASSFLAGGVNEQYF; CDR3nt: TGTGCCAGCAGCTTCCTAGCGGGAGGCGTCAACGAGCAGTACTTC
abundance: NA; v_gene: TRBV4-2; j_gene: TRBJ2-7; d_gene: NA; CDR3aa: CASSRWTISYEQYF; CDR3nt: TGTGCCAGCAGCCGCTGGACTATTTCGTACGAGCAGTACTTC
abundance: NA; v_gene: TRBV30; j_gene: TRBJ1-2; d_gene: NA; CDR3aa: CAWSNTGTNYGYTF; CDR3nt: TGTGCCTGGAGTAATACAGGGACCAACTATGGCTACACCTTC
abundance: NA; v_gene: TRBV7-2; j_gene: TRBJ1-2; d_gene: TRBD1; CDR3aa: CASSLPGQGAYGYTF; CDR3nt: TGTGCCAGCAGCTTACCCGGACAGGGGGCTTATGGCTACACCTTC
abundance: NA; v_gene: TRBV2; j_gene: TRBJ1-5; d_gene: NA; CDR3aa: CASSGTVGGNQPQHF; CDR3nt: TGTGCCAGCAGTGGGACAGTGGGGGGCAATCAGCCCCAGCATTTT
abundance: NA; v_gene: TRBV19; j_gene: TRBJ1-5; d_gene: NA; CDR3aa: CASSTTRRDQPQHF; CDR3nt: TGTGCCAGTAGTACGACACGGCGGGATCAGCCCCAGCATTTT
abundance: NA; v_gene: TRBV5-1; j_gene: TRBJ2-6; d_gene: NA; CDR3aa: CASSLPGSGANVLTF; CDR3nt: TGCGCCAGCAGCTTACCAGGGTCTGGGGCCAACGTCCTGACTTTC
abundance: NA; v_gene: TRBV29-1; j_gene: TRBJ1-1; d_gene: NA; CDR3aa: CSVPREREAFF; CDR3nt: TGCAGCGTTCCAAGGGAGCGTGAAGCTTTCTTT
abundance: NA; v_gene: TRBV18; j_gene: TRBJ2-2; d_gene: TRBD1; CDR3aa: CASSPRTGVDTGELFF; CDR3nt: TGTGCCAGCTCACCAAGAACAGGGGTCGACACCGGGGAGCTGTTTTTT
abundance: NA; v_gene: TRBV15; j_gene: TRBJ1-2; d_gene: NA; CDR3aa: CATSGRTGSNYGYTF; CDR3nt: TGTGCCACCAGCGGGCGGACGGGGTCTAACTATGGCTACACCTTC
abundance: NA; v_gene: TRBV6-6; j_gene: TRBJ1-2; d_gene: NA; CDR3aa: CASSYSGGTYGYTF; CDR3nt: TGTGCCAGCAGTTACTCTGGGGGGACGTATGGCTACACCTTC
abundance: once; v_gene: TRBV7-2; j_gene: TRBJ1-5; d_gene: NA; CDR3aa: CASSSEGIYSNQPQHF; CDR3nt: TGTGCCAGCAGCTCCGAGGGAATCTATAGCAATCAGCCCCAGCATTTT
abundance: once; v_gene: TRBV7-2; j_gene: TRBJ2-7; d_gene: NA; CDR3aa: CASSLYIQGWDEQYF; CDR3nt: TGTGCCAGCAGCTTATATATACAGGGTTGGGACGAGCAGTACTTC
abundance: NA; v_gene: TRBV6-4; j_gene: TRBJ1-1; d_gene: NA; CDR3aa: CASPRDRAFF; CDR3nt: TGTGCCAGCCCGAGGGATCGCGCTTTCTTT
abundance: NA; v_gene: TRBV6-5; j_gene: TRBJ1-4; d_gene: NA; CDR3aa: CASSYSKGATNEKLFF; CDR3nt: TGTGCCAGCAGTTACTCGAAGGGAGCGACTAATGAAAAACTGTTTTTT
abundance: NA; v_gene: TRBV19; j_gene: TRBJ1-2; d_gene: NA; CDR3aa: CASSWTSNYGYTF; CDR3nt: TGTGCCAGTAGTTGGACATCTAACTATGGCTACACCTTC
abundance: NA; v_gene: TRBV4-1; j_gene: TRBJ2-3; d_gene: TRBD2; CDR3aa: CASSRFLSGGSTDTQYF; CDR3nt: TGCGCCAGCAGCCGATTCTTGAGCGGGGGCAGCACAGATACGCAGTATTTT
abundance: NA; v_gene: TRBV11-2; j_gene: TRBJ2-1; d_gene: NA; CDR3aa: CASSFREIPPYNEQFF; CDR3nt: TGTGCCAGCAGCTTCCGGGAGATACCTCCCTACAATGAGCAGTTCTTC
abundance: NA; v_gene: TRBV28; j_gene: TRBJ2-1; d_gene: NA; CDR3aa: CASSLGHPQGDEQFF; CDR3nt: TGTGCCAGCAGTCTCGGACACCCCCAAGGGGATGAGCAGTTCTTC
abundance: once; v_gene: TRBV6-4; j_gene: TRBJ2-2; d_gene: NA; CDR3aa: CASSDSLRTTTGELFF; CDR3nt: TGTGCCAGCAGTGACTCTTTACGGACTACAACCGGGGAGCTGTTTTTT